Listed here are 28 T cell receptor beta chains from one sample, sequenced in a study of glioma-infiltrating T cells after dendritic cell vaccination (dated by TCRdb to about 2016). Library preparation was by the immunoSEQ multiplex PCR assay. TCRdb carries this immuneACCESS record with in-frame sequences only. Its versions omit some clonotypes, under half of them owing to an unresolved V gene in the studies checked, with the rest unexplained. For this sample the table gives over 90,000 clones, of which roughly 80% were detected only once. The top ten constitute more than 10% of the sample. Sequencing used blood, obtained before dendritic cell vaccination. These receptor sequences come from a human donor with glioblastoma.

The chain has TRBV28 and TRBJ2-2; 8 nucleotides match TRBD2. With 3 bases clipped from V and 4 bases from J, the junction kept 10 bases outside the gene matches. The CDR3 is 17 amino acids. Per germline, CDR1 MDHEN and CDR2 SYDVKM. CDR3 in amino acids: CASSFSTLGGGTGELFF. In DNA form, the CDR3 reads TGTGCCAGCAGTTTCTCAACTCTCGGGGGGGGCACCGGGGAGCTGTTTTTT.

The CDR3 reads CASRRGLSNYGYTF. In nucleotides, the CDR3 is TGTGCCAGCAGAAGGGGATTATCCAACTATGGCTACACCTTC. V usage is TRBV6-5 and J usage is TRBJ1-2; maybe TRBD1 (5 bases). The V and J ends lost 6 bases and 2 bases respectively, with 13 bases between them. The germline gives CDR1 MNHEY, CDR2 SVGAGI. The CDR3 runs 14 residues.

The V and J genes are TRBV7-6 and TRBJ2-1; D call uncertain. The germline V gene has CDR1 SGHVS and CDR2 FNYEAQ. This CDR3 contains 12 residues. The V end was cut by 4 bases, the J end by 10 bases, with 11 bases between. In DNA form, the CDR3 reads TGTGCCAGCAGCTCCCAAGCCGGGGAGCAGTTCTTC. It specifies CASSSQAGEQFF. Combining the CDR3 with reference TRBV7-6 and TRBJ2-1 gives the whole variable domain GAGVSQSPRYKVTKRGQDVALRCDPISGHVSLYWYRQALGQGPEFLTYFNYEAQQDKSGLPNDRFSAERPEGSISTLTIQRTEQRDSAMYRCASSSQAGEQFFGPGTRLTVL.

The chain uses TRBV4-3 and TRBJ1-6, with D unclear. CDR3 length: 15 amino acids. CDR1 and CDR2 from the germline V gene are LGHNA and YSLEER. The ends were cut back, 0 bases at V and 7 bases at J, with 10 bases in the middle. In nucleotides, the CDR3 is TGCGCCAGCAGCCAAGATCGGGGAGTGAATTCACCCCTCCACTTT. This codes for CASSQDRGVNSPLHF.

The chain recombines TRBV18 with TRBJ2-1; D is undetermined. V was clipped by 0 bases and J by 4 bases, with 10 bases between them. CDR1 and CDR2 from the germline V gene are KGHSH and LQKENI. CDR3 size: 15 residues. The chain's CDR3 is CASSPPLGQYNEQFF. CDR3 nucleotides: TGTGCCAGCTCACCACCGTTGGGCCAGTACAATGAGCAGTTCTTC. Using reference TRBV18 and TRBJ2-1 for the parts outside the CDR3, the full variable domain is NAGVMQNPRHLVRRRGQEARLRCSPMKGHSHVYWYRQLPEEGLKFMVYLQKENIIDESGMPKERFSAEFPKEGPSILRIQQVVRGDSAAYFCASSPPLGQYNEQFFGPGTRLTVL.

CDR3 residues: CASSGGHEKLFF. The CDR3 nucleotides are TGTGCCAGCAGTGGGGGGCATGAAAAACTGTTTTTT. This chain uses TRBV6-1 with TRBJ1-4, with D perhaps TRBD1 (6 bases). Germline CDR1 is MNHNS and CDR2 is SASEGT. The V gene lost 4 bases and the J gene lost 6 bases, with 6 bases spanning the gap. The CDR3 totals 12 residues.

This chain joins TRBV4-1 and TRBJ2-7; tentative D call: TRBD2 (5 bases). CDR3 length: 15 amino acids. Germline V gene lookup returns CDR1 MGHRA and CDR2 YSYEKL. The V end was cut by 0 bases, the J end by 1 base, with 10 bases between. The DNA of the CDR3 is TGCGCCAGCAGCCAAGATCTAGGGAGTTCCTACGAGCAGTACTTC. It codes for CASSQDLGSSYEQYF.

This chain connects TRBV6-5 to TRBJ2-1; no clear D. The ends were cut back, 2 bases at V and 9 bases at J, with 14 bases in the middle. The CDR3 length is 14 residues. Germline CDR1 reads MNHEY; CDR2 reads SVGAGI. The CDR3 protein is CASSYGEGVSEQFF. Here the CDR3 DNA reads TGTGCCAGCAGTTACGGAGAAGGCGTAAGTGAGCAGTTCTTC.

V is TRBV7-8 and J is TRBJ1-5; the D is unclear. Trimming cost V 0 bases and J 0 bases, with 15 bases left between them. The germline V gene has CDR1 SGHVS and CDR2 FQNEAQ. The CDR3 has 18 residues. CDR3: CASSLAQISGYSNQPQHF. The DNA of the CDR3 is TGTGCCAGCAGCTTAGCTCAGATCTCGGGTTATAGCAATCAGCCCCAGCATTTT.

The rearrangement links TRBV18 to TRBJ1-2; the D gene is possibly TRBD1 (5 bases). The V and J ends lost 1 base and 2 bases respectively, with 17 bases between them. CDR1 and CDR2 from the germline V gene are KGHSH and LQKENI. This CDR3 spans 17 amino acids. CDR3 sequence reads: CASSPRSESGSNYGYTF. CDR3 bases: TGTGCCAGCTCACCACGTTCTGAGTCAGGGTCCAACTATGGCTACACCTTC.

The chain employs TRBV29-1 and TRBJ2-2, with D maybe TRBD1 (6 bases). CDR1 and CDR2 from the germline V gene are SQVTM and ANQGSEA. This CDR3 spans 14 amino acids. Trimming took off 4 bases at V and 3 bases at J, with 12 bases between the two ends. The CDR3 reads CSVGGQGHTGELFF. The CDR3 nucleotides are TGCAGCGTTGGCGGGCAGGGGCACACCGGGGAGCTGTTTTTT.

The chain uses TRBV2 and TRBJ2-5; weak D call: TRBD2 (6 bases). Trimming cost V 6 bases and J 5 bases, with 16 bases left between them. The CDR3 runs to 14 residues. Looked up from germline, CDR1 is SNHLY and CDR2 is FYNNEI. CDR3 loop: CASRSDPRGETQYF. The CDR3 DNA is TGTGCCAGCAGGAGTGATCCTCGGGGGGAGACCCAGTACTTC.

The genes are TRBV9 and TRBJ1-3; unclear D gene. Trimming took 3 bases from V and 0 from J, leaving 4 bases between them. This CDR3 comprises 13 residues. Germline values: CDR1 SGDLS, CDR2 YYNGEE. In DNA form, the CDR3 reads TGTGCCAGCAGCGACATCTCTGGAAACACCATATATTTT. Residues: CASSDISGNTIYF.

The chain employs TRBV11-1 and TRBJ2-5; D is undetermined. V was cut by 5 bases and J by 2 bases, with 12 bases left in between. Per germline, CDR1 SGHAT and CDR2 FQDESV (reference sequence). This CDR3 region has 14 residues. The CDR3 region is CASSLSQVQETQYF. The DNA of the CDR3 is TGTGCCAGCAGCCTCAGCCAGGTACAAGAGACCCAGTACTTC. The full variable domain, with the rest looked up from reference TRBV11-1 and TRBJ2-5, is EAEVAQSPRYKITEKSQAVAFWCDPISGHATLYWYRQILGQGPELLVQFQDESVVDDSQLPKDRFSAERLKGVDSTLKIQPAELGDSAMYLCASSLSQVQETQYFGPGTRLLVL.

The gene calls are TRBV5-1 and TRBJ1-3; no definite D call. The CDR3 contains 15 residues. The V gene's germline CDR1 is SGHRS and CDR2 YFSETQ. V dropped 0 bases and J dropped 4 bases, with 11 bases sitting between them. This chain's CDR3 is CASSLAGVSGNTIYF. CDR3 nucleotide sequence: TGCGCCAGCAGCTTGGCCGGGGTTTCAGGAAACACCATATATTTT.

The rearrangement joins TRBV11-3 to TRBJ2-1; D perhaps matches TRBD2 (5 bases). In germline, CDR1 is SGHNT, CDR2 YENEEA. Trimming left V 4 bases short and J 0 bases short, with 10 bases between. The CDR3 runs to 15 residues. CDR3 bases: TGTGCCAGCAGCTACAGCGGCGCCTCCTACAATGAGCAGTTCTTC. It translates to CASSYSGASYNEQFF.

The V and J genes are TRBV6-5 and TRBJ1-1; tentatively, D is TRBD1 (6 bases). The CDR3 length is 14 residues. The V and J ends lost 4 bases and 2 bases respectively, with 11 bases between them. In germline, CDR1 is MNHEY, CDR2 SVGAGI. CDR3 protein: CASSSWTDNTEAFF. The CDR3 DNA reads TGTGCCAGCAGTTCCTGGACAGACAACACTGAAGCTTTCTTT.

This chain links TRBV5-4 with TRBJ1-4; D ambiguous. Germline V gives CDR1 SGHNT, CDR2 YYREEE (reference sequence). Trimming stripped 0 bases from V and 5 bases from J, with 11 bases between. CDR3 size: 15 residues. The CDR3 coding sequence is TGTGCCAGCAGCTTGGCGGGCGGGGAAAATGAAAAACTGTTTTTT. As protein: CASSLAGGENEKLFF.

The rearrangement links TRBV6-5 to TRBJ1-5, with D tentatively TRBD1 (5 bases). Trimming removed 5 bases from V and 5 bases from J, with 16 bases in between. The CDR3 is made up of 15 amino acids. The germline V gene has CDR1 MNHEY and CDR2 SVGAGI. CDR3 sequence reads: CASSPGGEGDQPQHF. CDR3 nucleotides: TGTGCCAGCAGTCCCGGGGGGGAGGGAGATCAGCCCCAGCATTTT.

The V gene is TRBV6-5, the J gene TRBJ1-3; 8 positions agree with TRBD1. The germline CDR1 and CDR2 sequences are MNHEY and SVGAGI. Trimming at V came to 6 bases and at J to 7 bases, leaving 5 bases not matched to a gene. This CDR3 is built from 13 residues. The DNA for the CDR3 is TGTGCCAGCAGCAGGACAGGGTATAACACCATATATTTT. Encoded protein: CASSRTGYNTIYF.

The V call is TRBV7-9, the J call TRBJ2-3; perhaps TRBD2 as D (5 bases). Germline CDR1 is SEHNR and CDR2 is FQNEAQ (reference sequence). Trimming cost V 5 bases and J 1 base, with 16 bases left between them. The CDR3 extends over 16 amino acids. For the CDR3, the DNA is TGTGCCAGCAGCCGCGCTCTGGGGAGAGGCACAGATACGCAGTATTTT. This sequence encodes CASSRALGRGTDTQYF.

The chain recombines TRBV4-3 with TRBJ1-2; D gene ambiguous. The CDR3 loop spans 15 amino acids. Germline V CDR1 and CDR2: LGHNA, YSLEER. V lost 0 bases to trimming and J lost 5 bases, with 13 bases between them. CDR3 residues: CASSQDPGGRYGYTF. CDR3 DNA: TGCGCCAGCAGCCAAGACCCCGGCGGGAGGTATGGCTACACCTTC.

The J gene is TRBJ2-7, the V gene TRBV7-2; possible D gene TRBD2, 5 bases. The V end was cut by 5 bases, the J end by 3 bases, with 14 bases between. The CDR3 is 14 amino acids. Germline lookup yields CDR1 SGHTA and CDR2 FQGNSA. CDR3 sequence (DNA): TGTGCCAGCAGCCGTTACGGTCGGGACTACGAGCAGTACTTC. Amino acid sequence: CASSRYGRDYEQYF.

The CDR3 spells CASSLDGPGLSYEQYF. The CDR3 DNA reads as TGTGCCAGCAGCTTAGATGGTCCGGGTCTGTCCTACGAGCAGTACTTC. The chain combines TRBV7-2 with TRBJ2-7, with D unclear. The CDR3 length is 16 residues. V dropped 1 base and J dropped 1 base, with 14 bases sitting between them. Looked up from germline, CDR1 is SGHTA and CDR2 is FQGNSA.

This sequence joins TRBV6-1 and TRBJ1-2, with D unresolved. Germline V gives CDR1 MNHNS, CDR2 SASEGT. The CDR3 sequence is 11 residues long. Trimming cost V 6 bases and J 8 bases, with 10 bases left between them. The CDR3 protein is CASSRTGGYTF. The CDR3, as DNA: TGTGCCAGCAGCCGGACGGGGGGCTACACCTTC.

V and J are TRBV4-1 and TRBJ2-2; D is possibly TRBD1 (8 bases). V was trimmed by 8 bases and J by 4 bases, leaving 20 bases between them. Germline V CDR1 and CDR2: MGHRA, YSYEKL. The CDR3 is 16 residues long. The CDR3, as DNA: TGCGCCAGCGCTAACAGGGGGGGCGGGGGCACCGGGGAGCTGTTTTTT. It codes for CASANRGGGGTGELFF.

This clone was observed a handful of times. The chain recombines TRBV6-1 with TRBJ1-4, with a weak D call TRBD1 (6 bases). The germline V gene encodes CDR1 MNHNS and CDR2 SASEGT. Between the trimmed V and J ends, which lost 0 bases and 0 bases, there was a span of 11 bases. The CDR3 has 17 residues. CDR3: CASSEAGAGATNEKLFF. The CDR3 DNA reads as TGTGCCAGCAGTGAAGCGGGGGCAGGTGCAACTAATGAAAAACTGTTTTTT.

This clone was counted once. Other nucleotide sequences in the sample specify the same CDR3. This chain connects TRBV18 to TRBJ2-3, with D possibly matching TRBD2 (5 bases). The CDR3 consists of 15 residues. The V gene lost 1 base and the J gene lost 3 bases, with 11 bases spanning the gap. From germline, CDR1 is KGHSH and CDR2 LQKENI. The CDR3 spells CASSPLAGPTDTQYF. The CDR3 DNA reads as TGTGCCAGCTCACCACTGGCGGGCCCGACAGATACGCAGTATTTT.